This TCR beta chain was obtained from a study of shared clonotypes between healthy human individuals. Produced via immunoSEQ multiplex PCR; TCRdb's table is partial and in-frame only. The sample comprises about 1.1 million clones, approximately 75% of which are singletons, and 0.89% rests with the top ten. The CDR3 runs 15 residues. Germline values: CDR1 SGHVS, CDR2 FNYEAQ. Whole-study findings and limits: A few donors showed sharing of about 4.8% of naive CD4 clonotypes.

A remark on this clone: Its target is not known. At one boundary the junction diverges from the germline segment, which might be a read error.

CD45RA-negative memory and CD45RA+ naive subsets were split from the CD4+ cells. Sequencing was carried out using memory CD4+ T cells from PBMCs. Documented subset: CD45RA-negative fraction. This sequence joins TRBV7-6 and TRBJ2-7; 8 positions agree with TRBD1. The clonotype comes from a man aged 18 to 35 in good health. Some clones in this sample may be carry-over from other donors' samples. The CDR3: CASSLGRGPHYKQYF. CDR3 bases: TGTGCCAGCAGCTTAGGCAGGGGGCCCCACTACAAGCAGTACTTC.